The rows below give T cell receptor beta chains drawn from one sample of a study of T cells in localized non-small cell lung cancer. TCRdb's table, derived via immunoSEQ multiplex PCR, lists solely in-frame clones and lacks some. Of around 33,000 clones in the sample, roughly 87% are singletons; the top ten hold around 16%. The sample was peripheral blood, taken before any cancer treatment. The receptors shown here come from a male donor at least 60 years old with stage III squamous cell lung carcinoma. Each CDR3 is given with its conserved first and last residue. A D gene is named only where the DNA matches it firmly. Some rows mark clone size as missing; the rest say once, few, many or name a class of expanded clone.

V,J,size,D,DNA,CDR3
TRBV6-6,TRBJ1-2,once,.,TGTGCCAGCAGTTTACAGGAGAACTATGGCTACACCTTC,CASSLQENYGYTF
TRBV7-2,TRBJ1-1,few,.,TGTGCCAGCAGCTTAGAGCCGTGGAGGACTGAAGCTTTCTTT,CASSLEPWRTEAFF
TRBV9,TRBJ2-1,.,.,TGTGCCAGCAGCCCGAATCTACAGGAGAACTACAATGAGCAGTTCTTC,CASSPNLQENYNEQFF
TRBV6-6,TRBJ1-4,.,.,TGTGCCAGCAGCCGTATAAACCCCACAACTAATGAAAAACTGTTTTTT,CASSRINPTTNEKLFF
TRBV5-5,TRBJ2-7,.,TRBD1,TGTGCCAGCAGCCCGAGCCCACAGGGGTCCCTCTACGAGCAGTACTTC,CASSPSPQGSLYEQYF
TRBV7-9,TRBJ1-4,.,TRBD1,TGTGCCAGCAGCTTAAAGTCGGACAGGTCTAATGAAAAACTGTTTTTT,CASSLKSDRSNEKLFF
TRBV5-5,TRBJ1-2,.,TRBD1,TGTGCCAGCAGCTTGGTCACAGGGGGCGCCCATGGCTACACCTTC,CASSLVTGGAHGYTF
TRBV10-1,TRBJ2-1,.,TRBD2,TGCGCCAGCAGTCGGGACTTGCGGGGGGGATACAATGAGCAGTTCTTC,CASSRDLRGGYNEQFF
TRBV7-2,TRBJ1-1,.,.,TGTGCCAGCAGCCCAAGGGCGGGAGGGGGTCCTGAAGCTTTCTTT,CASSPRAGGGPEAFF
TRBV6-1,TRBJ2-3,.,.,TGTGCCAGCAGCGAAATTGGACGGAGGAGGGCAGATACGCAGTATTTT,CASSEIGRRRADTQYF
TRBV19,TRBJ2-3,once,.,TGTGCCAGTAGTATCGGTAGCGGCCCTAGCACAGATACGCAGTATTTT,CASSIGSGPSTDTQYF
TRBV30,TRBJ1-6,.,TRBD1,TGTGCCTACCGGGACAGGGTTCTTTCACCCCTCCACTTT,CAYRDRVLSPLHF
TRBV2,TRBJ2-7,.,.,TGTGCCAGCAGTGCCAGGTCCTACGAGCAGTACTTC,CASSARSYEQYF
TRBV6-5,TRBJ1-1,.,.,TGTGCCAGCAGTTCCTTCGGTAACACTGAAGCTTTCTTT,CASSSFGNTEAFF
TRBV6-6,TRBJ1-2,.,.,TGTGCCAGCAGACCGTACTTCCAGGGTAACTATGGCTACACCTTC,CASRPYFQGNYGYTF
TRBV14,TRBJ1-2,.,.,TGTGCCAGCTCTGGCTACTCAAAGAATGGCTACACCTTC,CASSGYSKNGYTF
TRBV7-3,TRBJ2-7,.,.,TGTGCCAGCAGCCCTCGGGGGAGCTCCTACGAGCAGTACTTC,CASSPRGSSYEQYF
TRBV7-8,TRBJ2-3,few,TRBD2,TGTGCCAGCAGCATTATAGCGGGAGGGGACACAGATACGCAGTATTTT,CASSIIAGGDTDTQYF
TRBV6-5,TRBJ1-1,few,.,TGTGCCAGCACAGACCCACAGGGAACTGAAGCTTTCTTT,CASTDPQGTEAFF
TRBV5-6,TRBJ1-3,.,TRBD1,TGTGCCAGCAGCTTGGAGGACAGGGGAAACACCATATATTTT,CASSLEDRGNTIYF
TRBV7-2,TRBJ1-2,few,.,TGTGCCAGCAGCTTATATACCAGGGAGGGCTACACCTTC,CASSLYTREGYTF
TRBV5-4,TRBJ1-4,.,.,TGTGCCAGCAGCCAGGGTACCCTAGGGGAAAAACTGTTTTTT,CASSQGTLGEKLFF
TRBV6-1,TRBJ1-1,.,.,TGTGCCAGCACCAGGGAGCTGAACACTGAAGCTTTCTTT,CASTRELNTEAFF
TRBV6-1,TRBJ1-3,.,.,TGTGCCAGCATTATCGGCTCTGGAAACACCATATATTTT,CASIIGSGNTIYF
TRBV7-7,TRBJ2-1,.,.,TGTGCCAGCAGCTCTGGGCCCTCTTTTTTCGGTGAGCAGTTCTTC,CASSSGPSFFGEQFF
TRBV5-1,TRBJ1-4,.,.,TGCGCCAGCAGCTCCGGGACGGCTAATGAAAAACTGTTTTTT,CASSSGTANEKLFF
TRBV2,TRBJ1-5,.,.,TGTGCCAGCAGTGACGGTCTGGCTGGGCAGCCCCAGCATTTT,CASSDGLAGQPQHF
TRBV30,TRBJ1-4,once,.,TGTGCCTGGGCCCCCGGACTGGATAATGAAAAACTGTTTTTT,CAWAPGLDNEKLFF